In this sample, the clone carrying this TCR beta chain turned up a few times. This sample stems from a study of blood T cell repertoires in COVID-19. For the study at large: The origin of the acute and convalescent COVID-19 samples was the United States, Italy and Spain. PBMCs, B-cell-depleted T cells, or T cells provided the cDNA or gDNA that made up the material.

The germline V gene encodes CDR1 MNHEY and CDR2 SMNVEV (reference sequence). Trimming removed 9 bases at V and 4 bases at J, with 16 bases between. The CDR3 sequence is 13 residues long. Original processing notes: The authors estimated nucleated cell counts from reference gene primer amplification. Sequenced by immunoSEQ multiplex PCR; TCRdb stores in-frame clones only, minus some. The DNA was the basis for D and trimming; V, J and clone size are from that table. Here the sample spans roughly 45,000 clones, around 85% being singletons. This TCR derives from a man aged 50 to 60 with active COVID-19. V gene TRBV27 combines with J gene TRBJ2-7, with D tentatively TRBD2 (6 bases). The sample consisted of peripheral blood. The CDR3 DNA follows: TGTGCCAGGAGGAGGGGCGTGGGGTACGAGCAGTACTTC. Protein: CARRRGVGYEQYF.